This passage covers 31 T cell receptor beta chains from one sample sequenced in a study of post-analysis software for immune sequencing data. Study-wide points: Among roughly 5 TRBV segments more frequent in patients than controls were TRBV5-6, TRBV5-1 and TRBV20-1.

Libraries were made from TCR beta cDNA, and they carried unique molecular identifiers. TCRdb used MiXCR to reprocess the PCR reads, holding one entry per CDR3 protein. Altogether some 260,000 distinct CDR3 sequences are present, about 40% being singletons, with the ten largest covering under 5.5%. These receptors are not linked to any known antigen. Sequenced sample: blood. Receptors originate from a girl aged 5-17 years with multiple sclerosis.

This clonotype was counted many times. The V and J genes are TRBV3-1 and TRBJ2-1; 8 bases agree with TRBD2. In germline, CDR1 is LGHDT, CDR2 YNNKEL (reference sequence). Unmatched junction bases numbered 8, after V lost 1 base and J lost 9 bases. CDR3 length: 15 amino acids. The CDR3: CASSQGAGGVGEQFF. The CDR3 bases are TGTGCCAGCAGCCAAGGGGCGGGGGGAGTCGGTGAGCAGTTCTTC.

This clonotype was observed at least ten times. The chain uses TRBV28 and TRBJ1-2; D call uncertain. The CDR3 has 11 residues. Germline V gene data show CDR1 as MDHEN and CDR2 as SYDVKM. The germline V and J ends were trimmed by 4 bases and 7 bases, with 7 bases remaining between them. CDR3: CASSSDAGYTF. CDR3 coding DNA: TGTGCCAGCAGTTCGGACGCTGGCTACACCTTC.

This clonotype was counted many times. The chain employs TRBV20-1 and TRBJ1-1; 9 bases agree with TRBD1. Per the germline V gene, CDR1 is DFQATT and CDR2 is SNEGSKA (reference sequence). The CDR3 is 13 residues long. J lost 12 bases, V lost 2 bases, and 10 bases had no gene match. The CDR3 spells CSARRTGESPTFF. DNA for the CDR3: TGCAGTGCTAGACGGACAGGGGAGTCGCCAACTTTCTTT.

This chain uses TRBV4-1 with TRBJ1-3; 8 nucleotides align to TRBD1. This CDR3 has 15 amino acids. CDR1 is MGHRA, CDR2 YSYEKL, per germline. With 4 bases clipped from V and 4 bases from J, the junction kept 6 bases outside the gene matches. The CDR3 sequence: CASSRTGLHGNTIYF. CDR3 nucleotide sequence: TGCGCCAGCAGCCGGACAGGGCTGCACGGAAACACCATATATTTT.

This clonotype was recorded many times. This chain uses TRBV4-1 with TRBJ1-2; weak D call: TRBD1 (5 bases). Germline V gives CDR1 MGHRA, CDR2 YSYEKL. The CDR3 is made up of 14 amino acids. V lost 0 bases and J 3 bases, leaving 8 bases between the germline ends. This chain's CDR3 is CASSQDTGDYGYTF. CDR3 bases: TGCGCCAGCAGCCAAGATACGGGGGACTATGGCTACACCTTC.

This clonotype was found many times. The chain links TRBV20-1 to TRBJ2-5, with 7 bases matching TRBD2. The CDR3 has 15 residues. Germline V gene lookup returns CDR1 DFQATT and CDR2 SNEGSKA (reference sequence). Trimming at V came to 2 bases and at J to 3 bases, leaving 9 bases not matched to a gene. CDR3 nucleotides: TGCAGTGCTAGACGACTAGCCCGAGGGGAAGAGACCCAGTACTTC. Amino acids: CSARRLARGEETQYF.

In its sample, this clonotype was seen many times. The rearrangement joins TRBV7-9 to TRBJ1-2; D unresolved. Germline V gene lookup returns CDR1 SEHNR and CDR2 FQNEAQ (reference sequence). This CDR3 is built from 15 residues. Trimming took 5 bases from V and 0 from J, leaving 13 bases between them. The CDR3 bases are TGTGCCAGCAGCCCCGATAGGATAGCTAACTATGGCTACACCTTC. This encodes CASSPDRIANYGYTF.

This clonotype has a count of ten or more. This chain links TRBV28 with TRBJ2-1, with no clear D. The V end was cut by 4 bases, the J end by 7 bases, with 11 bases between. This CDR3 spans 13 amino acids. Germline-derived CDR1 and CDR2 are MDHEN and SYDVKM. CDR3 amino acids: CASSYFRRNEQFF. In nucleotides, the CDR3 is TGTGCCAGCAGTTACTTCAGGCGTAATGAGCAGTTCTTC.

This clonotype was observed many times. This chain joins TRBV7-3 and TRBJ1-1; TRBD1 matches 7 bases. Trimming at V came to 4 bases and at J to 5 bases, leaving 7 bases not matched to a gene. The CDR3 sequence is 14 residues long. The germline gives CDR1 SGHTA, CDR2 FQGTGA. CDR3 amino acids: CASSSHRGRTEAFF. The CDR3 DNA follows: TGTGCCAGCAGCTCACACAGGGGACGGACTGAAGCTTTCTTT.

As concerns this clonotype: Since a much larger clone is just one base distant, this may be a read error. This sequence joins TRBV6-4 and TRBJ2-5; 9 bases align to TRBD2. The CDR3 is 15 residues long. Germline V gene lookup returns CDR1 MRHNA and CDR2 SNTAGT. The CDR3 here is CVSSDNPSGNNEQYF. The CDR3 region has the DNA TGTGTCAGCAGTGACAATCCTAGCGGGAACAATGAGCAGTACTTC.

This clonotype was seen at least ten times. The chain recombines TRBV10-1 with TRBJ2-5; perhaps D is TRBD1 or TRBD2 (5 bases each). The V gene lost 6 bases and the J gene lost 1 base, with 15 bases spanning the gap. Germline CDR1 reads WNHNN; CDR2 reads SYGVQD (reference sequence). The CDR3 sequence is 15 residues long. The CDR3 DNA reads TGCGCCAGCAGCCCGGGCTCCGGGACCCAAGAGACCCAGTACTTC. Amino acids: CASSPGSGTQETQYF.

This clonotype has only a few counts. This sequence joins TRBV14 and TRBJ2-3; D unclear. The germline gives CDR1 SGHDN, CDR2 FVKESK. The V end lost 0 bases, the J end lost 8 bases, and 9 bases lay between the germline ends. CDR3 length equals 13 residues. CDR3 amino acids: CASSQERSGTQYF. In nucleotides, the CDR3 is TGTGCCAGCAGCCAAGAGAGGAGTGGTACGCAGTATTTT. Filled out from reference TRBV14 and TRBJ2-3, the complete variable domain reads EAGVTQFPSHSVIEKGQTVTLRCDPISGHDNLYWYRRVMGKEIKFLLHFVKESKQDESGMPNNRFLAERTGGTYSTLKVQPAELEDSGVYFCASSQERSGTQYFGPGTRLTVL.

The J gene is TRBJ2-2, the V gene TRBV28; weak D call: TRBD1 (5 bases). CDR3 length equals 16 residues. CDR1 and CDR2 from the germline V gene are MDHEN and SYDVKM. V lost 1 base and J lost 6, with 15 bases in between. The CDR3, as DNA: TGTGCCAGCAGTTTATATCGGACACGACCATCCGGGGAGCTGTTTTTT. This gives the protein CASSLYRTRPSGELFF.

This clonotype was detected ten times or more. The chain links TRBV9 to TRBJ1-1; D is possibly TRBD1 (6 bases). V was clipped by 4 bases and J by 1 base, with 8 bases between them. The CDR3 has 13 amino acids. Germline CDR1 SGDLS, CDR2 YYNGEE. CDR3 sequence (DNA): TGTGCCAGCAGCACGGGACAGAACACTGAAGCTTTCTTT. Its protein is CASSTGQNTEAFF. Drawing the rest from reference TRBV9 and TRBJ1-1, the complete variable domain is DSGVTQTPKHLITATGQRVTLRCSPRSGDLSVYWYQQSLDQGLQFLIQYYNGEERAKGNILERFSAQQFPDLHSELNLSSLELGDSALYFCASSTGQNTEAFFGQGTRLTVV.

This clonotype was seen only a few times. This chain links TRBV7-8 with TRBJ1-2; 10 positions agree with TRBD1. CDR1 and CDR2 from the germline V gene are SGHVS and FQNEAQ. The junction had 1 base not matched to a gene; V was cut back by 1 base and J by 2 bases. The CDR3 totals 15 residues. DNA for the CDR3: TGTGCCAGCAGCTTAGAGGGACAGGGGAACTATGGCTACACCTTC. Translated, it gives CASSLEGQGNYGYTF.

The chain is built from TRBV15 and TRBJ2-3, with D hard to call. Germline V gene lookup returns CDR1 LNHNV and CDR2 YYDKDF (reference sequence). The CDR3 loop spans 15 amino acids. V lost 0 bases and J 0 bases, leaving 7 bases between the germline ends. The CDR3 bases are TGTGCCACCAGCAGAGACTACCCTAGCACAGATACGCAGTATTTT. Protein sequence: CATSRDYPSTDTQYF.

The chain carries TRBV10-3 and TRBJ2-3, with 13 bases lining up with TRBD2. Germline CDR1 ENHRY, CDR2 SYGVKD. CDR3 length: 17 residues. V trimming: 6 bases; J trimming: 6 bases; junction bases outside the gene matches: 12. Here the CDR3 reads CAIRELGLAGSVDTQYF. The CDR3 DNA sequence: TGTGCCATCAGGGAACTGGGACTAGCGGGGTCCGTGGATACGCAGTATTTT.

This clonotype appeared many times. This rearrangement joins TRBV3-1 to TRBJ2-1, with 14 nucleotides matching TRBD2. Germline V gives CDR1 LGHDT, CDR2 YNNKEL (reference sequence). CDR3 length: 19 residues. V lost 4 bases to trimming and J lost 0 bases; unmatched junction nucleotides: 8. The CDR3: CASSLTTSGRALSYNEQFF. The CDR3 nucleotides are TGTGCCAGCAGCCTCACGACTAGCGGGAGGGCCCTCTCCTACAATGAGCAGTTCTTC.

This clonotype was observed a single time. This chain links TRBV27 with TRBJ2-7; the match to TRBD1 covers 9 bases. CDR1 is MNHEY and CDR2 is SMNVEV in the germline V gene (reference sequence). Trimming took 1 base from V and 5 from J; bases not matched to a gene: 0. The CDR3 contains 13 residues. CDR3 amino acids: CASSLWTGDEQYF. The CDR3 coding sequence is TGTGCCAGCAGTTTATGGACAGGGGACGAGCAGTACTTC.

This clonotype was counted many times. The chain links TRBV6-1 to TRBJ2-7, with 7 bases lining up with TRBD2. Germline V lookup: CDR1 MNHNS, CDR2 SASEGT. The CDR3 totals 15 residues. Trimming removed 7 bases from V and 0 bases from J; junction bases left unmatched: 9. The CDR3, as DNA: TGTGCCAGCAACCCGAGCGGGGATAGCTCCTACGAGCAGTACTTC. This encodes CASNPSGDSSYEQYF.

V usage is TRBV20-1 and J usage is TRBJ1-4; the D gene is possibly TRBD1 (6 bases). Trimming shortened V by 5 bases and J by 6 bases, and 19 bases separated the two germline ends. The CDR3 loop spans 15 amino acids. Germline lookup yields CDR1 DFQATT and CDR2 SNEGSKA (reference sequence). CDR3 bases: TGCAGTGCTCCCTCGTTGAGGGGGGGCTATGAAAAACTGTTTTTT. Encoded protein: CSAPSLRGGYEKLFF.

To note about this clonotype: This sequence may be a read error, since a much larger clone differs from it by one base. V gene TRBV6-2 or TRBV6-3 combines with J gene TRBJ2-5, with 7 bases aligning to TRBD1. V lost 1 base to trimming and J lost 11 bases; unmatched junction nucleotides: 13. Per germline, CDR1 MNHEY and CDR2 SVGEGT. The CDR3 is made up of 15 amino acids. For the CDR3, the DNA is TGTGCCAGCAGTTACTTAAGGGACAGCCGCGATGAGCAGTACTTC. This sequence encodes CASSYLRDSRDEQYF.

The V and J genes are TRBV5-8 and TRBJ1-5, with a weak D call TRBD1 (5 bases). The CDR3 has 16 amino acids. Germline loops: CDR1 SGHTS, CDR2 YDEGEE. V lost 4 bases and J 3 bases, leaving 17 bases between the germline ends. This CDR3 reads CASSRAGLSDNQPQHF. The DNA of the CDR3 is TGTGCCAGCAGCCGGGCAGGGCTCTCAGACAATCAGCCCCAGCATTTT.

In this sample, this clonotype turned up a few times. A much larger clone differs by one base, so this may be a read error. This chain uses TRBV12-3 or TRBV12-4 with TRBJ2-7, with a tentative D call TRBD2 (6 bases). This CDR3 has 14 residues. Trimming cost V 1 base and J 7 bases, with 14 bases left between them. DNA for the CDR3: TGTGCCAGCAGTTTAGATGCGGGAAGGCATGAGCAGTACTTC. Translation: CASSLDAGRHEQYF.

Many counts were recorded for this clonotype. The chain recombines TRBV4-1 with TRBJ2-1; TRBD2 matches 11 bases. J was trimmed by 8 bases and V by 3 bases; bases with no gene match: 6. This CDR3 is 15 amino acids long. Germline V lookup: CDR1 MGHRA, CDR2 YSYEKL. CDR3 region: CASSHQTSGNDEQFF. CDR3 DNA: TGCGCCAGCAGCCACCAGACTAGCGGGAACGATGAGCAGTTCTTC.

This clonotype appeared a single time. A single base separates this from a much larger clone, so it may be a read error. V gene TRBV18 combines with J gene TRBJ1-2, with D possibly TRBD1 on 6 matching bases. The CDR3 sequence is 15 residues long. Germline-derived CDR1 and CDR2 are KGHSH and LQKENI. The germline V and J ends were trimmed by 7 bases and 4 bases, with 19 bases remaining between them. The CDR3 region has the DNA TGTGCCAGCTTACTTACAGAAGGGGGTGCCTATGGCTACACCTTC. This encodes CASLLTEGGAYGYTF.

Details on this clonotype: Being one base from a much bigger clone, this may be a read error. The chain uses TRBV25-1 and TRBJ2-1; D is ambiguous. Per germline, CDR1 MGHDK and CDR2 SYGVNS. Trimming shortened V by 1 base and J by 8 bases, and 15 bases separated the two germline ends. The CDR3 contains 15 residues. The CDR3 loop is CASSESAPGKDEQFF. For the CDR3, the DNA is TGTGCCAGCAGTGAATCCGCACCTGGCAAGGATGAGCAGTTCTTC.

This clonotype was seen repeatedly, ten times or more. V usage is TRBV11-2 and J usage is TRBJ1-2; D may be TRBD1 (6 bases). The germline gives CDR1 SGHAT, CDR2 FQNNGV. Trimming shortened V by 5 bases and J by 4 bases, and 17 bases separated the two germline ends. This CDR3 has 15 residues. The DNA for the CDR3 is TGTGCCAGCAGCCCAACGACAGGAACCCTCTATGGCTACACCTTC. Translating gives CASSPTTGTLYGYTF.

This clonotype was found once. The chain joins TRBV10-3 to TRBJ2-7; 9 bases match TRBD1. V shed 6 bases and J 3 bases; nucleotides not matched to a gene: 3. This CDR3 spans 13 amino acids. Germline lookup yields CDR1 ENHRY and CDR2 SYGVKD. CDR3 loop: CAIRTGGVYEQYF. The CDR3 DNA is TGTGCCATCAGGACAGGGGGGGTCTACGAGCAGTACTTC.

This clonotype has more than one count but fewer than ten. A much larger clone differs by one base, so this may be a read error. Here the CDR3 reads CASTPPTRTIRTQYF. DNA for the CDR3: TGTGCCAGCACCCCCCCGACCCGGACTATTCGGACCCAGTACTTC. V and J are TRBV5-6 and TRBJ2-5; D is possibly TRBD2 (6 bases). CDR1 and CDR2 from the germline V gene are SGHDT and YYEEEE. CDR3 size: 15 residues. V was cut by 6 bases and J by 7 bases, with 22 bases left in between.

This clonotype was picked up many times. This sequence joins TRBV7-9 and TRBJ2-1; D remains unclear. The CDR3 consists of 13 residues. V lost 5 bases and J 2 bases, leaving 7 bases between the germline ends. CDR1 and CDR2 (germline): SEHNR, FQNEAQ (reference sequence). Here the CDR3 reads CASSGIPYNEQFF. Written as DNA, the CDR3 is TGTGCCAGCAGCGGGATCCCCTACAATGAGCAGTTCTTC.